The entry that follows covers one T cell receptor (beta chain) sequence. The data derive from a study of T cell responses to AZD1222 COVID-19 vaccine. Sequenced by immunoSEQ multiplex PCR; TCRdb stores in-frame clones only, minus some. The sample yields around 66,000 clones, around nine tenths seen once. With 4 bases removed from V and 5 bases from J, the gap between germline ends came to 14 bases. Germline V gene lookup returns CDR1 LGHDT and CDR2 YNNKEL (reference sequence). This CDR3 comprises 15 residues. The genes are TRBV3-1 (or the pseudogene TRBV3-2) and TRBJ1-4, with D possibly TRBD1 on 6 matching bases. The material sequenced was peripheral blood, taken 28 days after the second dose of the MenACWY control vaccine. The clonotype comes from an adult who received the MenACWY meningococcal vaccine as a control. The CDR3 region has the DNA TGTGCCAGCAGCCGGTCACAGGGCCCAAATGAAAAACTGTTTTTT. Translating gives CASSRSQGPNEKLFF.